Listed here are 15 T cell receptor beta chains from one sample, sequenced in a study of cytomegalovirus exposure and HLA in healthy donors. Use of 60 Vbeta and 13 Jbeta primers characterized the PCR. Clones were sequenced by immunoSEQ multiplex PCR, and TCRdb holds only the in-frame ones, with some missing. The table records 180,000 or so clones, approximately 59% of them present only once. The specimen was PBMCs. These receptors all come from a man in his forties in good health and CMV-seronegative.

This clone was seen only a few times. This chain connects TRBV29-1 to TRBJ2-1; D perhaps matches TRBD2 (6 bases). Germline values: CDR1 SQVTM, CDR2 ANQGSEA. The length of the CDR3 is 13 residues. The germline V and J ends were trimmed by 8 bases and 4 bases, with 15 bases remaining between them. CDR3 residues: CSLAGLAYNEQFF. The CDR3, as DNA: TGCAGCCTGGCGGGGCTAGCATACAATGAGCAGTTCTTC.

The genes are TRBV7-9 and TRBJ2-6; the match to TRBD1 covers 9 bases. The CDR3 length is 17 residues. In germline, CDR1 is SEHNR, CDR2 FQNEAQ (reference sequence). J was trimmed by 3 bases and V by 4 bases; bases with no gene match: 7. As DNA, the CDR3 is TGTGCCAGCAGCTCACAGGGGGCGGGAGTTGGGGCCAACGTCCTGACTTTC. This codes for CASSSQGAGVGANVLTF.

This clone was counted between two and nine times. The chain has TRBV19 and TRBJ1-1; TRBD1 agrees at 11 bases. CDR1 is LNHDA, CDR2 SQIVND, per germline (reference sequence). The V and J ends lost 5 bases and 5 bases, in that order; junction bases with no gene match: 4. This CDR3 is built from 14 residues. The CDR3 spells CASSSGTGGTEAFF. Written as DNA, the CDR3 is TGTGCCAGTAGTTCCGGGACAGGGGGAACTGAAGCTTTCTTT.

V usage is TRBV14 and J usage is TRBJ2-2; 10 positions match TRBD1. The CDR3 is 16 residues long. V shed 4 bases, J shed 1 base, and the junction held 3 bases outside the gene matches. Germline V gene lookup returns CDR1 SGHDN and CDR2 FVKESK. The DNA of the CDR3 is TGTGCCAGCAGCCGGACAGGGGGGCGGAACACCGGGGAGCTGTTTTTT. Amino acid sequence: CASSRTGGRNTGELFF.

The chain couples TRBV5-1 to TRBJ1-6; 8 nucleotides agree with TRBD1. With 0 bases clipped from V and 7 bases from J, the junction kept 3 bases outside the gene matches. The CDR3 is 15 amino acids. Germline V gives CDR1 SGHRS, CDR2 YFSETQ. CDR3 residues: CASSLGQGRNSPLHF. CDR3 nucleotide sequence: TGCGCCAGCAGCTTGGGACAGGGGCGCAATTCACCCCTCCACTTT.

V and J are TRBV11-1 and TRBJ2-1, with D perhaps TRBD2 (5 bases). CDR1 and CDR2 (germline): SGHAT, FQDESV (reference sequence). The V gene lost 4 bases and the J gene lost 8 bases, with 12 bases spanning the gap. This CDR3 spans 13 amino acids. CDR3 DNA sequence: TGTGCCAGCAGCTCCGACGGGATAGATGAGCAGTTCTTC. This translates into CASSSDGIDEQFF.

V usage is TRBV29-1 and J usage is TRBJ2-7; 11 bases agree with TRBD2. This CDR3 has 15 residues. The germline gives CDR1 SQVTM, CDR2 ANQGSEA. The ends lost 6 bases at V and 5 bases at J; junction bases unmatched: 12. The CDR3 sequence is CSVAPSLAGVHEQYF. In DNA, the CDR3 is TGCAGCGTCGCGCCCTCACTAGCGGGAGTCCACGAGCAGTACTTC.

The chain carries TRBV5-1 and TRBJ2-5; no clear D. Trimming pared 0 bases from V and 5 bases from J, leaving 11 bases between. This CDR3 region has 14 residues. Per germline, CDR1 SGHRS and CDR2 YFSETQ. The CDR3 protein is CASSLAGARETQYF. Here the CDR3 DNA reads TGCGCCAGCAGCTTGGCCGGAGCTAGGGAGACCCAGTACTTC.

The chain couples TRBV7-2 to TRBJ2-1, with D possibly TRBD2 on 6 matching bases. The CDR3 runs to 15 residues. Germline CDR1 is SGHTA and CDR2 is FQGNSA. The V and J ends lost 4 bases and 2 bases respectively, with 12 bases between them. In DNA, the CDR3 is TGTGCCAGCAGCTCTACTAGCAACGCCTACAATGAGCAGTTCTTC. This gives the protein CASSSTSNAYNEQFF.

About this clone: Other nucleotide sequences from this sample produce the same CDR3. The chain recombines TRBV28 with TRBJ1-2; D possibly corresponds to TRBD1 (6 bases). V was trimmed by 5 bases and J by 7 bases, leaving 14 bases between them. In germline, CDR1 is MDHEN, CDR2 SYDVKM. CDR3 length: 13 amino acids. Written as DNA, the CDR3 is TGTGCCAGCAGTCGCACAGGGCCTCGTGGCTACACCTTC. It codes for CASSRTGPRGYTF.

This chain joins TRBV9 and TRBJ2-3, with unresolved D. Trimming left V 0 bases short and J 1 base short, with 12 bases between. Germline loops: CDR1 SGDLS, CDR2 YYNGEE. The length of the CDR3 is 16 residues. The CDR3 loop reads CASSVDGQAGTDTQYF. CDR3 bases: TGTGCCAGCAGCGTAGATGGGCAGGCCGGCACAGATACGCAGTATTTT.

V and J are TRBV19 and TRBJ2-5, with 10 bases identical to TRBD1. Germline V gene sequence: CDR1 LNHDA, CDR2 SQIVND (reference sequence). The CDR3 runs to 13 residues. V trimming: 7 bases; J trimming: 5 bases; junction bases outside the gene matches: 4. DNA of the CDR3: TGTGCCAGTACGACAGGGGGCTTGGAGACCCAGTACTTC. Its translation is CASTTGGLETQYF.

This sequence joins TRBV11-3 and TRBJ2-5; the match to TRBD2 covers 16 bases. V lost 4 bases and J lost 3; bases outside the gene matches: 8. Germline V lookup: CDR1 SGHNT, CDR2 YENEEA. This CDR3 has 18 amino acids. The CDR3 here is CASSSRPGLAGGKETQYF. The CDR3 DNA reads TGTGCCAGCAGCTCAAGACCGGGACTAGCGGGAGGGAAAGAGACCCAGTACTTC. Supplemented by reference TRBV11-3 and TRBJ2-5, the full variable domain reads EAGVVQSPRYKIIEKKQPVAFWCNPISGHNTLYWYLQNLGQGPELLIRYENEEAVDDSQLPKDRFSAERLKGVDSTLKIQPAELGDSAVYLCASSSRPGLAGGKETQYFGPGTRLLVL.

This chain connects TRBV6-5 to TRBJ2-5; 8 bases are a match to TRBD1. Judging by the DNA end, TRBJ2-7 fits better; the J call may be wrong. The CDR3 contains 14 residues. CDR1 and CDR2 from the germline V gene are MNHEY and SVGAGI. The CDR3 is CASSPRQGPYEQYF. CDR3 nucleotides: TGTGCCAGCAGTCCCCGACAGGGGCCCTACGAGCAGTACTTC.

This clone is a singleton in its sample. The chain employs TRBV7-9 and TRBJ1-2, with 9 bases matching TRBD1. With V trimmed by 4 bases and J by 4 bases, 7 bases remained unmatched. This CDR3 has 15 residues. Germline V CDR1 and CDR2: SEHNR, FQNEAQ (reference sequence). CDR3 DNA sequence: TGTGCCAGCAGCTCCGCCGGGACAGGGCCCTATGGCTACACCTTC. Translated: CASSSAGTGPYGYTF.